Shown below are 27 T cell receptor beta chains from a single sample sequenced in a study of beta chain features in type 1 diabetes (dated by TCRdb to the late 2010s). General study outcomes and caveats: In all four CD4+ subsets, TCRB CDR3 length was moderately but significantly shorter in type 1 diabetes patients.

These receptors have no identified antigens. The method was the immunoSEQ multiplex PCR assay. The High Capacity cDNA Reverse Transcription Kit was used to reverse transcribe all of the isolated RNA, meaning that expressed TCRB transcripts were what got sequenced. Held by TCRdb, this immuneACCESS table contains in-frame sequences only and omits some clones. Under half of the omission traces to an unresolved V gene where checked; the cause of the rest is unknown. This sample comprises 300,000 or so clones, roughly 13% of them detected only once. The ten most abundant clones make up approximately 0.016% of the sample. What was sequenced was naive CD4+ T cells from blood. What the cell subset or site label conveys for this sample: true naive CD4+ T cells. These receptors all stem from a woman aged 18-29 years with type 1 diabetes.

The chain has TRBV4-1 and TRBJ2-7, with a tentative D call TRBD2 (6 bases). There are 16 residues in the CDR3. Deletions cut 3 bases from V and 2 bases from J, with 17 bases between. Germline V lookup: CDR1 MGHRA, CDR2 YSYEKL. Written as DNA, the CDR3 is TGCGCCAGCAGCCATACGGGTAGCGGAGATACCTACGAGCAGTACGTC. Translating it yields CASSHTGSGDTYEQYV.

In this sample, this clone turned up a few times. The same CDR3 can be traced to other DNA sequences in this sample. The DNA of the CDR3 is TGCAGCGTCGGACAGGGGGTCACTGAAGCTTTCTTT. Translation: CSVGQGVTEAFF. The chain carries TRBV29-1 and TRBJ1-1; 10 positions agree with TRBD1. Germline V CDR1 and CDR2: SQVTM, ANQGSEA. This CDR3 comprises 12 residues. V lost 6 bases and J lost 4; bases outside the gene matches: 2.

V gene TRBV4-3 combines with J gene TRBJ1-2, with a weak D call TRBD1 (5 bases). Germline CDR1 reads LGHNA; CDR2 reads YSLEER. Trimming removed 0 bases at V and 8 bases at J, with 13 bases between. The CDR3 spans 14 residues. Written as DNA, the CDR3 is TGCGCCAGCAGCCAAGATTCCAGGGTGGGAGGCTACACCTTC. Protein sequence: CASSQDSRVGGYTF.

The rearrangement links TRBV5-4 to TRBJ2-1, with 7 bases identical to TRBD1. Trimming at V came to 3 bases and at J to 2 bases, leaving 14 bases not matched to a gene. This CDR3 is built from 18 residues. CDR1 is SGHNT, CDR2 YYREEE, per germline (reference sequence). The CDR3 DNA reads TGTGCCAGCAGCTCGCCGGACAGGTCCCCCTTTCCCTACAATGAGCAGTTCTTC. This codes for CASSSPDRSPFPYNEQFF.

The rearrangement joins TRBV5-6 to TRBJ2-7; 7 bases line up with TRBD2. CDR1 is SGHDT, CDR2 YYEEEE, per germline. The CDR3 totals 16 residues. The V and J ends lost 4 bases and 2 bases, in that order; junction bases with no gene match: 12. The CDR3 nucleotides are TGTGCCAGCAGCCCCGGGGTCCTAGCGGTAGCCTACGAGCAGTACTTC. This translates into CASSPGVLAVAYEQYF.

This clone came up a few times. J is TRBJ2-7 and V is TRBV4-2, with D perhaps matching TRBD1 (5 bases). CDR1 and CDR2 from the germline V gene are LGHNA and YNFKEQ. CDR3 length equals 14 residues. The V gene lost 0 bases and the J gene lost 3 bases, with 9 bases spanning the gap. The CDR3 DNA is TGTGCCAGCAGCCAAGATCGCAGGGACTACGAGCAGTACTTC. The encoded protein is CASSQDRRDYEQYF.

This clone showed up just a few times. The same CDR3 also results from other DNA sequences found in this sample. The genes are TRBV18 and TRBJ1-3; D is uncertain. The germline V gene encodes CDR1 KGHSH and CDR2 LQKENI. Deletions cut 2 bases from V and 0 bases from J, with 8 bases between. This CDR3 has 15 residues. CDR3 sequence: CASSPLAGSGNTIYF. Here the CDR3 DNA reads TGTGCCAGCTCACCATTGGCGGGCTCTGGAAACACCATATATTTT.

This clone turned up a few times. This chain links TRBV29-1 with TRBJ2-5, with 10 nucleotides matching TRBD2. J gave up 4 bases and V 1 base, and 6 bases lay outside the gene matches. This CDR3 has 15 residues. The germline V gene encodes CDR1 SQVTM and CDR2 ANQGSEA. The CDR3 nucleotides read TGCAGCGTTGAAGGTCTAGCGGGAGATATAGAGACCCAGTACTTC. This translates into CSVEGLAGDIETQYF.

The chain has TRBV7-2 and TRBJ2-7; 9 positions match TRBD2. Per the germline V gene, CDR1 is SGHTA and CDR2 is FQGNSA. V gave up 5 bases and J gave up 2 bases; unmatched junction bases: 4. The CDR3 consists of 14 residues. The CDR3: CASSPREGPYEQYV. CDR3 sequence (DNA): TGTGCCAGCAGCCCGCGGGAGGGGCCCTACGAGCAGTACGTC.

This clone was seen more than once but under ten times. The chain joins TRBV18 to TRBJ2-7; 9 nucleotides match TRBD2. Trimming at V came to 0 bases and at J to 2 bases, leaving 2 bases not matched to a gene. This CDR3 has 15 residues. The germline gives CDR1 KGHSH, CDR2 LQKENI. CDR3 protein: CASSPPQRGAYEQYF. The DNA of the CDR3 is TGTGCCAGCTCACCACCCCAGCGGGGGGCCTACGAGCAGTACTTC.

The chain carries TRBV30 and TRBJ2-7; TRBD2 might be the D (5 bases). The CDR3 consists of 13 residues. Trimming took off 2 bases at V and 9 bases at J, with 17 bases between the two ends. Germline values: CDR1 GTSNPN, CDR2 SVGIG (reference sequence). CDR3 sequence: CAWSKTRRGLQYV. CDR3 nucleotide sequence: TGTGCCTGGAGTAAGACTCGACGGGGATTGCAGTACGTC.

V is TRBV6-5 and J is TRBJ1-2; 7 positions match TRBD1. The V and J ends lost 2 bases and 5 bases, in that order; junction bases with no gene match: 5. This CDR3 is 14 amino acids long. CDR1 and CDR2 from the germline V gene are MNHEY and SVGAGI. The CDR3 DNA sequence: TGTGCCAGCAGTTACCACGACAGGGCTTATGGCTACACCTTC. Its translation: CASSYHDRAYGYTF.

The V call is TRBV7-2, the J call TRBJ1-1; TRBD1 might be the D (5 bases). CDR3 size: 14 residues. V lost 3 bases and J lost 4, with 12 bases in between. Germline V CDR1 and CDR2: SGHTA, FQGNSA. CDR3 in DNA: TGTGCCAGCAGCTTCAGGAGGGGAGTCACTGAAGCTTTCTTT. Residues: CASSFRRGVTEAFF.

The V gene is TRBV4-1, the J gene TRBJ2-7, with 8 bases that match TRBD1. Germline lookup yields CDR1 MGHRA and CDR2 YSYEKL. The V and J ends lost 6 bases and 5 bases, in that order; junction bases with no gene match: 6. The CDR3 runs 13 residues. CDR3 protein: CASSLQGANEQYF. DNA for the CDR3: TGCGCCAGCAGTCTTCAGGGGGCGAACGAGCAGTACTTC.

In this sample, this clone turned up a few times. The CDR3 sequence is CASSNLAGGYNEQFF. CDR3 DNA sequence: TGTGCCAGCAGCAACCTAGCGGGAGGGTACAATGAGCAGTTCTTC. The chain recombines TRBV9 with TRBJ2-1; 12 bases are shared with TRBD2. With V trimmed by 4 bases and J by 4 bases, 3 bases remained unmatched. Germline V gene lookup returns CDR1 SGDLS and CDR2 YYNGEE. The CDR3 has 15 residues.

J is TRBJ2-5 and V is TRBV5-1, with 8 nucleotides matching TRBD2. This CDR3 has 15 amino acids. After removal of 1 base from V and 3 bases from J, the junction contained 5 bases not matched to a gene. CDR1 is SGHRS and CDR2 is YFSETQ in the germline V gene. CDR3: CASSLNGRAEETQYF. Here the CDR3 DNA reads TGCGCCAGCAGCTTGAACGGGAGGGCCGAAGAGACCCAGTACTTC.

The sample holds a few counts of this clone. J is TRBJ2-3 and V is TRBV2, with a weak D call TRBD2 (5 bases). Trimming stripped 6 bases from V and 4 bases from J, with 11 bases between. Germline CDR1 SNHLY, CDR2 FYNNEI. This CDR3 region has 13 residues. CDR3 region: CASSATRSDTQYF. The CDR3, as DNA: TGTGCCAGCAGCGCAACTAGATCAGATACGCAGTATTTT.

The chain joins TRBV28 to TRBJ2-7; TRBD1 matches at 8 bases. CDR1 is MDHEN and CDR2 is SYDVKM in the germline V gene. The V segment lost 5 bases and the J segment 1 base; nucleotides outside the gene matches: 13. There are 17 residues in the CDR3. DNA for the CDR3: TGTGCCAGCAGTCCCCCCCGACAGGGGCCAAGGTCCTACGAGCAGTACGTC. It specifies CASSPPRQGPRSYEQYV.

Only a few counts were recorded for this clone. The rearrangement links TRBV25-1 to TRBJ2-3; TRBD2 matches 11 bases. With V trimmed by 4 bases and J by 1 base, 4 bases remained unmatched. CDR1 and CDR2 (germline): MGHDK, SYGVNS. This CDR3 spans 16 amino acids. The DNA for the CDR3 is TGTGCCAGCAGTGCCCTAGCGGGAGGTGGCACAGATACGCAGTATTTT. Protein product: CASSALAGGGTDTQYF. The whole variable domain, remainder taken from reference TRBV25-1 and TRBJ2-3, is EADIYQTPRYLVIGTGKKITLECSQTMGHDKMYWYQQDPGMELHLIHYSYGVNSTEKGDLSSESTVSRIRTEHFPLTLESARPSHTSQYLCASSALAGGGTDTQYFGPGTRLTVL.

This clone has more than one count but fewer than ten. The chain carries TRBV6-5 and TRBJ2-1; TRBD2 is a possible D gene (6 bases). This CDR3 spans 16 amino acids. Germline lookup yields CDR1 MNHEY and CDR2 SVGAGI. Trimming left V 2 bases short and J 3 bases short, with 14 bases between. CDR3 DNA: TGTGCCAGCAGTTACGGCGGAGGGCCACTCTACAATGAGCAGTTCTTC. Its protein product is CASSYGGGPLYNEQFF.

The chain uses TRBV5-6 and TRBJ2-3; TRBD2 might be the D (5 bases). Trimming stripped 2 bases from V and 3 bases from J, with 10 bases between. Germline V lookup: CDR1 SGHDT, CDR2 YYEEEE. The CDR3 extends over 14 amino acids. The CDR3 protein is CASSFEGLTDTQYF. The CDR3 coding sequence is TGTGCCAGCAGCTTCGAGGGCCTAACAGATACGCAGTATTTT. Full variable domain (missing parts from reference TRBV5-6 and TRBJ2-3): DAGVTQSPTHLIKTRGQQVTLRCSPKSGHDTVSWYQQALGQGPQFIFQYYEEEERQRGNFPDRFSGHQFPNYSSELNVNALLLGDSALYLCASSFEGLTDTQYFGPGTRLTVL.

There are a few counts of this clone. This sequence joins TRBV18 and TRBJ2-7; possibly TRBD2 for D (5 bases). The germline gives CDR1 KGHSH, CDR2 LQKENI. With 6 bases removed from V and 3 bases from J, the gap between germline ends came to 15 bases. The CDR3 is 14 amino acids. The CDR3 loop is CASSPRGLGYEQYF. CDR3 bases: TGTGCCAGCTCCCCCCGAGGACTTGGCTACGAGCAGTACTTC.

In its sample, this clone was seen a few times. The CDR3 DNA follows: TGTGCCAGCAGTTCCGGGACAGGGGCTGAAGCTTTCTTT. Translating it yields CASSSGTGAEAFF. V is TRBV27 and J is TRBJ1-1; TRBD1 matches at 10 bases. The CDR3 is 13 residues long. CDR1 and CDR2 from the germline V gene are MNHEY and SMNVEV (reference sequence). V dropped 4 bases and J dropped 6; count of bases not matched to a gene: 2.

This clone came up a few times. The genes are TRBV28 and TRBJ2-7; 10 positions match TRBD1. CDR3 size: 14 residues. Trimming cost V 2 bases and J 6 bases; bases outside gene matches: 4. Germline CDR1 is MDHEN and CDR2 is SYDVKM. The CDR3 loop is CASSLGQGVGEQYF. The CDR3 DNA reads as TGTGCCAGCAGTTTAGGACAGGGGGTCGGCGAGCAGTACTTC.

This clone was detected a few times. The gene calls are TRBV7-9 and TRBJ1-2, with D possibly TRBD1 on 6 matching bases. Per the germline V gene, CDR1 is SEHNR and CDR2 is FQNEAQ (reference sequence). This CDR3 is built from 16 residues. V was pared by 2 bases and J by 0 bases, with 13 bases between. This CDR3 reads CASSLPETGTNYGYTF. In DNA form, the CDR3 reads TGTGCCAGCAGCTTACCGGAGACAGGCACTAACTATGGCTACACCTTC.

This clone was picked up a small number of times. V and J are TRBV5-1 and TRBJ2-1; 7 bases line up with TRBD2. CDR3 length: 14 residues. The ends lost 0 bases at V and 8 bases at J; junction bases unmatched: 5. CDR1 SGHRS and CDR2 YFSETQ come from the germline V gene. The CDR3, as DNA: TGCGCCAGCAGCTTGGATCCGGGAGGAGATGAGCAGTTCTTC. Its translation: CASSLDPGGDEQFF.

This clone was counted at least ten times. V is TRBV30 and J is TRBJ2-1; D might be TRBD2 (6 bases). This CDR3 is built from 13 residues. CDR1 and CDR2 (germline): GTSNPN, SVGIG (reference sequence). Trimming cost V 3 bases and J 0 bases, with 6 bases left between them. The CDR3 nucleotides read TGTGCCTGGAGCGGGAGCTCCTACAATGAGCAGTTCTTC. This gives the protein CAWSGSSYNEQFF.